The T cell receptor (beta chain) under discussion was sequenced for a study of shared clonotypes between healthy human individuals. Sorted-subset replicate PCRs used about 180 ng DNA, 30,000 or so T cell genomes. The repertoire was sequenced with immunoSEQ multiplex PCR; TCRdb's copy has only in-frame clones and lacks some. The sample lists about 2.1 million clones; 85% to 95% were seen once. Naivety among CD8 cells was defined by CD45RO negativity and positive CCR7 selection, thereby excluding terminally differentiated effector memory CD45RA+ cells. Germline CDR1 is LNHDA and CDR2 is SQIVND (reference sequence). The germline V and J ends were trimmed by 7 bases and 2 bases, with 16 bases remaining between them. The CDR3 extends over 15 amino acids.

Sequenced sample: naive CD8+ T cells from PBMCs. This clonotype was obtained from a man aged 18 to 30 in good health. Some clones in this sample may be carry-over from other donors' samples. This chain connects TRBV19 to TRBJ2-3; D is perhaps TRBD1 (5 bases). The CDR3: CASNPSGLDTDTQYF. The CDR3 nucleotides are TGTGCCAGTAACCCCTCAGGGCTCGACACAGATACGCAGTATTTT.